This T cell receptor beta chain derives from a study of technical replicates of blood from several donors. The repertoire was sequenced with immunoSEQ multiplex PCR; TCRdb's copy has only in-frame clones and lacks some. The repertoire has more than 60,000 clones, about 95% of them found once; the top ten carry 0.2% to 0.3%. Only one count was recorded for this clone. V was pared by 4 bases and J by 7 bases, with 6 bases of the junction left unmatched. Per germline, CDR1 SGHTA and CDR2 FQGTGA. There are 13 residues in the CDR3. The J gene is TRBJ1-1, the V gene TRBV7-3; 7 bases map to TRBD1. Sequencing input: T cells isolated from PBMCs. This TCR derives from a human donor in good health. DNA for the CDR3: TGTGCCAGCAGCTCAGGGGGACAGCTTGAAGCTTTCTTT. Its protein is CASSSGGQLEAFF.